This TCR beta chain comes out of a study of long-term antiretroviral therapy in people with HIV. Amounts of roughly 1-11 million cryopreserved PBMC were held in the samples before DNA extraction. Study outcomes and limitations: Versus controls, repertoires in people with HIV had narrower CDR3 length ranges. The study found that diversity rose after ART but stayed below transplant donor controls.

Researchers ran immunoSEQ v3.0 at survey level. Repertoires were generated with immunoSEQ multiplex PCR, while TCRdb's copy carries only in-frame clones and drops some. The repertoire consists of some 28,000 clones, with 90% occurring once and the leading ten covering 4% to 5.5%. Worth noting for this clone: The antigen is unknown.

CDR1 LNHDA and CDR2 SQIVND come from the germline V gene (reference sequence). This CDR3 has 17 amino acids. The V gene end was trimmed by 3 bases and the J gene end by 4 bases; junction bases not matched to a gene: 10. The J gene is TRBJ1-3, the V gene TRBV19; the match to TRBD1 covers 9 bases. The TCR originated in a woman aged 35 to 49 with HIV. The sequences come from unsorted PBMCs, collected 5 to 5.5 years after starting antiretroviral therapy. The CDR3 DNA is TGTGCCAGTAGTATCGGCACCGGGACAGGGAGGGGAAACACCATATATTTT. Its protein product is CASSIGTGTGRGNTIYF.